These T cell receptor beta chains were read from a single sample in a study of blood T cell repertoires in COVID-19. Using immunoSEQ multiplex PCR, the repertoire was profiled, and TCRdb retains in-frame clones only, with some absent. Of approximately 130,000 clones listed, just over 75% are singletons. Material for sequencing was peripheral blood. The receptors originated from a human donor in a cohort sampled during active COVID-19. Each CDR3 is given with its conserved first and last residue. Fields, in order: CDR3 DNA, CDR3 protein, V gene, D gene, clone size, J gene. A D gene is named only where the DNA matches it firmly. Rows may omit the clone size; those that give it use once, few, many or a size class.

DNA: TGTGCCAGCAGAATAGGGGCGCGAAATTCACCCCTCCACTTT
CDR3: CASRIGARNSPLHF
V: TRBV3-1/TRBV3-2
D: -
size: -
J: TRBJ1-6

DNA: TGTGCCAGTCCGGGACAGGGCTTGAACACTGAAGCTTTCTTT
CDR3: CASPGQGLNTEAFF
V: TRBV2
D: TRBD1
size: -
J: TRBJ1-1

DNA: TGCGCCAGCAGCTTAGCGATGAGGGGGCGCACAGATACGCAGTATTTT
CDR3: CASSLAMRGRTDTQYF
V: TRBV5-1
D: TRBD1
size: -
J: TRBJ2-3

DNA: TGTGCCAGCAGCTTAGCGGGGGGGCAGGAGACCCAGTACTTC
CDR3: CASSLAGGQETQYF
V: TRBV7-7
D: -
size: -
J: TRBJ2-5

DNA: TGTGCCAGCAGTTTCAACCTGCGGCGCGAGCAGTACTTC
CDR3: CASSFNLRREQYF
V: TRBV28
D: -
size: -
J: TRBJ2-7

DNA: TGCGCCAGCAGTGACCAGTATACGCAGTATTTT
CDR3: CASSDQYTQYF
V: TRBV10-1
D: -
size: -
J: TRBJ2-3

DNA: TGCGCCAGCAGCTCCACTTCTGGACTGGGCTCCTACAATGAGCAGTTCTTC
CDR3: CASSSTSGLGSYNEQFF
V: TRBV5-1
D: -
size: -
J: TRBJ2-1

DNA: TGTGCCAGCAGCTTAGGCCAGGGGGCCCCCTACGAGCAGTACTTC
CDR3: CASSLGQGAPYEQYF
V: TRBV13
D: TRBD1
size: -
J: TRBJ2-7

DNA: TGTGCCAGCACTTACCTTACAGGGGGTAATTCACCCCTCCACTTT
CDR3: CASTYLTGGNSPLHF
V: TRBV5-8
D: TRBD1
size: -
J: TRBJ1-6

DNA: TGTGCCAGCAGTTCTCGACAGGGGGCCCGGGAGACCCAGTACTTC
CDR3: CASSSRQGARETQYF
V: TRBV28
D: TRBD1
size: few
J: TRBJ2-5

DNA: TGTGCCAGCAGCCCGGACAGGGGTTTAGCTTTCTTT
CDR3: CASSPDRGLAFF
V: TRBV7-9
D: TRBD1
size: once
J: TRBJ1-1

DNA: TGTGCCAGCAGTCCCCAGGGTTCAACTAATGAAAAACTGTTTTTT
CDR3: CASSPQGSTNEKLFF
V: TRBV27
D: -
size: -
J: TRBJ1-4

DNA: TGTGCCAGCAGCGGGATACAGGGGGCCACGAACACCGGGGAGCTGTTTTTT
CDR3: CASSGIQGATNTGELFF
V: TRBV9
D: TRBD1
size: -
J: TRBJ2-2

DNA: TGTGCCAGCAGCTTTAGCGGGAGGACCCACACAGATACGCAGTATTTT
CDR3: CASSFSGRTHTDTQYF
V: TRBV11-2
D: TRBD2
size: -
J: TRBJ2-3

DNA: TGTGCCACCAGTGATTTTCGTAGGACAGGGAACACCGGGGAGCTGTTTTTT
CDR3: CATSDFRRTGNTGELFF
V: TRBV24-1
D: TRBD1
size: -
J: TRBJ2-2

DNA: TGTGCCATCAGTGAGTCCCAGAACACCGGGGAGCTGTTTTTT
CDR3: CAISESQNTGELFF
V: TRBV10-3
D: -
size: once
J: TRBJ2-2

DNA: TGTGCCAGCAGCCACACGACAGGGTTCCACGAGCAGTACTTC
CDR3: CASSHTTGFHEQYF
V: TRBV3-1/TRBV3-2
D: TRBD1
size: -
J: TRBJ2-7

DNA: TGTGCCAGCAGCTTGGGGGCACTCCCCTACGAGCAGTACTTC
CDR3: CASSLGALPYEQYF
V: TRBV11-2
D: -
size: -
J: TRBJ2-7

DNA: TGTGCCAGCAGCTTAGGACAGCGTCCCGTAAAAAGTGGAAACACCATATATTTT
CDR3: CASSLGQRPVKSGNTIYF
V: TRBV7-9
D: -
size: -
J: TRBJ1-3

DNA: TGTGCCAGCAGTGACTCCTGGACAGGGGCCACAGATACGCAGTATTTT
CDR3: CASSDSWTGATDTQYF
V: TRBV6-4
D: TRBD1
size: -
J: TRBJ2-3

DNA: TGTGCCAGTAGTGGGGGGGGACTTTATAGCAATCAGCCCCAGCATTTT
CDR3: CASSGGGLYSNQPQHF
V: TRBV19
D: -
size: -
J: TRBJ1-5

DNA: TGTGCCAGCAGCTTGTCCCTTTCGCGGGGAAATGAGCAGTTCTTC
CDR3: CASSLSLSRGNEQFF
V: TRBV5-6
D: -
size: -
J: TRBJ2-1

DNA: TGTGCCACCAGTGAAGGACAGGGGAGCACAGATACGCAGTATTTT
CDR3: CATSEGQGSTDTQYF
V: TRBV24-1
D: TRBD1
size: -
J: TRBJ2-3

DNA: TGTGCCAGCAGTTATCGACAGGGCGGGTATAGCAATCAGCCCCAGCATTTT
CDR3: CASSYRQGGYSNQPQHF
V: TRBV28
D: TRBD1
size: -
J: TRBJ1-5

DNA: TGTGCCTGCCACACGGAGAGGCCATGGAACACTGAAGCTTTCTTT
CDR3: CACHTERPWNTEAFF
V: TRBV30
D: -
size: -
J: TRBJ1-1

DNA: TGTGCCACCAGCGGGCCGGGGGAAGGGGCGAACACCGGGGAGCTGTTTTTT
CDR3: CATSGPGEGANTGELFF
V: TRBV15
D: -
size: -
J: TRBJ2-2

DNA: TGTGCCAGCAGCCGGTCAAGACAGGGGGCCAACACTGAAGCTTTCTTT
CDR3: CASSRSRQGANTEAFF
V: TRBV7-9
D: TRBD1
size: -
J: TRBJ1-1

DNA: TGTGCCAGCAGTGAATCAGGGGCAGCTGGAAACACCATATATTTT
CDR3: CASSESGAAGNTIYF
V: TRBV25-1
D: -
size: -
J: TRBJ1-3

DNA: TGTGCCAGCAGCCTGACAGGGTTCCGGGACGAGCAGTACTTC
CDR3: CASSLTGFRDEQYF
V: TRBV5-4
D: TRBD1
size: few
J: TRBJ2-7